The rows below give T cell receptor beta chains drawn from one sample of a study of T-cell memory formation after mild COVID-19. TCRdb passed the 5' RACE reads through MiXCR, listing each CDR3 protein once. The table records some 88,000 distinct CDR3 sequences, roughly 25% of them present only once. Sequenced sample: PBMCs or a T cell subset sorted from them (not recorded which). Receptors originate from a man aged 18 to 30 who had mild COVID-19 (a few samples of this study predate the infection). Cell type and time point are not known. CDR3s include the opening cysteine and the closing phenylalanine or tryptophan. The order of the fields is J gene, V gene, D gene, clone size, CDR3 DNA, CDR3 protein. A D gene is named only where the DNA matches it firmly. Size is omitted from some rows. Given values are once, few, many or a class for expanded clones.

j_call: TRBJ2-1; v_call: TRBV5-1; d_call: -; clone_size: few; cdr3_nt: TGCGCCAGCAGCTTAGGGCAGGGGATCAATGAGCAGTTCTTC; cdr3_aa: CASSLGQGINEQFF
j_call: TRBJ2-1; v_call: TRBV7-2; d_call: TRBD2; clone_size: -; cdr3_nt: TGTGCCAGCAGCTTTCTCTCGCGGGGGGTTTCCTACAATGAGCAGTTCTTC; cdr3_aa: CASSFLSRGVSYNEQFF
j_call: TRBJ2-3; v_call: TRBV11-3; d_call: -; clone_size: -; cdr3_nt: TGTGCCAGCAGCTTAGATGGGGCAGACCCCACAGATACGCAGTATTTT; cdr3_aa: CASSLDGADPTDTQYF
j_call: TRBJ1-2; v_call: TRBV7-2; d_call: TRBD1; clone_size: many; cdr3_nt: TGTGCCAGCAGTTACTCCCGGGACAGAGAAAAATTC; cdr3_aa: CASSYSRDREKF
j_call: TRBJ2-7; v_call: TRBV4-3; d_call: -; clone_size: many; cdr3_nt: TGCGCCAGCAGCCAAGGGGGTAGCTACGAGCAGTACTTC; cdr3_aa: CASSQGGSYEQYF
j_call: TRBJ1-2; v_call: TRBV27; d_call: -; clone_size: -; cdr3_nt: TGTGCCAGCAGTTTAAATCTGGGGGCGGGGGTTAACTATGGCTACACCTTC; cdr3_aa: CASSLNLGAGVNYGYTF
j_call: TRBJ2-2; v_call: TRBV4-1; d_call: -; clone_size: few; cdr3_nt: TGCGCCAGCAGCCAAAAATGGAAGGGCAACACCGGGGAGCTGTTTTTT; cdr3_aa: CASSQKWKGNTGELFF
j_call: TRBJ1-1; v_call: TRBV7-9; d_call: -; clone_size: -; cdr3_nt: TGTGCCAGCAGCTACGGGGTGGCCCTTGAAGCTTTCTTT; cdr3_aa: CASSYGVALEAFF
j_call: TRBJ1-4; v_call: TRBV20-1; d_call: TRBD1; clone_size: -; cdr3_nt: TGCAGTGCTAGAGAACCGGGACAGGATAATGAAAAACTGTTTTTT; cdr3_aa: CSAREPGQDNEKLFF
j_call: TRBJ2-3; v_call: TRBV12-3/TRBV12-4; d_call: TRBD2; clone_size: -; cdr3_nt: TGTGCCAGCAAGGGAACCGGGACTAGCGGGCCTGATACGCAGTATTTT; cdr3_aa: CASKGTGTSGPDTQYF
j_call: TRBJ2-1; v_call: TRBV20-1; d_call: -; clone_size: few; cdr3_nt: TGCAGTGCTAGGCAGGCCGACTACAATGAGCAGTTCTTC; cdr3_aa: CSARQADYNEQFF
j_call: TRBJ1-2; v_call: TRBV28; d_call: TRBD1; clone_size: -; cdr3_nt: TGTGCCAGCAGTTTCCAGGACAGGGGCTATGGCTACACCTTC; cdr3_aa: CASSFQDRGYGYTF
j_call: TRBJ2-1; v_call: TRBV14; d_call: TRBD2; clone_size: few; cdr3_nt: TGTGCCAGCAGCCAAGATGCAGGGACTAACAATGAGCAGTTCTTC; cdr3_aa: CASSQDAGTNNEQFF
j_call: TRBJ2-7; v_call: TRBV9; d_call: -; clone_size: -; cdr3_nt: TGTGCCAGCAGCGTAGGAAAGGGGTCTGAGCAGTACTTC; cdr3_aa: CASSVGKGSEQYF
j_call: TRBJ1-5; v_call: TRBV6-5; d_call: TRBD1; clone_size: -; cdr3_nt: TGTGCCAGCAGTAAAGACAGGGCAGGGCAGCCCCAGCATTTT; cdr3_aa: CASSKDRAGQPQHF
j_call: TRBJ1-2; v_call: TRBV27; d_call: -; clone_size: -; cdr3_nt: TGTGCCAGCAGTTTATGGGGGCCCAACTATGGCTACACCTTC; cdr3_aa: CASSLWGPNYGYTF
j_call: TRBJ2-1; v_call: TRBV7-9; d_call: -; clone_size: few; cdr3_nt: TGTGCCAGCAGCGTTAGCGGAGAGCAGTTCTTC; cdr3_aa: CASSVSGEQFF
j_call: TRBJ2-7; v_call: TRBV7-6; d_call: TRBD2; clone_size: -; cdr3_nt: TGTGCCAGCAGCCAGCGGGGGAGCTCCTACGAGCAGTACTTC; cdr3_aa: CASSQRGSSYEQYF
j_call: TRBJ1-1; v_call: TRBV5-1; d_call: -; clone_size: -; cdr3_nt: TGCGCCAGCAGCTTGTGGGTTGGGCTGGGCACTGAAGCTTTCTTT; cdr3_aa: CASSLWVGLGTEAFF
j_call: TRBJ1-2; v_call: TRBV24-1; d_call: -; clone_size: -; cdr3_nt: TGTGCCACCAGTGATCTCCGACAGAGCCATGGCTACACCTTC; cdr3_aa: CATSDLRQSHGYTF
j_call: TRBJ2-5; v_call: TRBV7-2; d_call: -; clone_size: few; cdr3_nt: TGTGCCAGCAGCTCGACAGGTCTAGGCGCATTAGGGGAGACCCAGTACTTC; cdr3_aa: CASSSTGLGALGETQYF
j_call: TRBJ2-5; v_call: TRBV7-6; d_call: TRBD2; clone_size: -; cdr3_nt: TGTGCCAGCAGCTTAGCGTTAGCGGGCCGTGGCGGAGAGACCCAGTACTTC; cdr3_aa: CASSLALAGRGGETQYF
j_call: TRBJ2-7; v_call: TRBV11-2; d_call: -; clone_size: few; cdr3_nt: TGTGCCAGCAGCTTATTCCAGGGAAACTACGAGCAGTACTTC; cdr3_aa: CASSLFQGNYEQYF
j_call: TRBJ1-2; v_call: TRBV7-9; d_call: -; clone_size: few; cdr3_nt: TGTGCCAGCAGCTTAGCGATCGGGGTCGGCGGCTACACCTTC; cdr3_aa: CASSLAIGVGGYTF
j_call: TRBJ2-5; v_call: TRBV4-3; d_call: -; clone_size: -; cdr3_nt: TGCGCCAGCAGCCCCGGCACCCTCGCAATGGTCCAAGAGACCCAGTACTTC; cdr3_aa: CASSPGTLAMVQETQYF
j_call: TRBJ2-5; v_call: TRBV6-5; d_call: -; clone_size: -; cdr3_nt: TGTGCCAGCAGTATACTCCCCCCGGGGGCTGGAGAGACCCAGTACTTC; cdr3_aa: CASSILPPGAGETQYF
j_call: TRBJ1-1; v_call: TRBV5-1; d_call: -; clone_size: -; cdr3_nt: TGCGCCAGCAGTCCCGACAGCCCCCTCATGAACACTGAAGCTTTCTTT; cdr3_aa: CASSPDSPLMNTEAFF
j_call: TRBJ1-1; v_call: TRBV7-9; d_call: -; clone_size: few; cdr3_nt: TGTGCCAGTCGGTCCCCACAGGTGAACACTGAAGCTTTCTTT; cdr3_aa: CASRSPQVNTEAFF
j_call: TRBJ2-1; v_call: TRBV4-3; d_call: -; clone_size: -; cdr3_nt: TGCGCCAGCAGCCAAGATAAGGGGGTGAATGAGCAGTTCTTC; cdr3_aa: CASSQDKGVNEQFF
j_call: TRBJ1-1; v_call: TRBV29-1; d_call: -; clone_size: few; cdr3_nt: TGCAGCGTTAGATCCACGGAAGCTTTCTTT; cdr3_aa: CSVRSTEAFF
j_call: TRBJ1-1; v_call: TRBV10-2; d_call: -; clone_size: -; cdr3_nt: TGCGCCAGCAGTGATCAGGGCACTGAAGCTTTCTTT; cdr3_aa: CASSDQGTEAFF
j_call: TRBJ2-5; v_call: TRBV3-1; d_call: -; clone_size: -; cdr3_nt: TGTGCCAGCAGCGCGTCTTCCGGGACGTCTCGTACCCAGTACTTC; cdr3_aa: CASSASSGTSRTQYF
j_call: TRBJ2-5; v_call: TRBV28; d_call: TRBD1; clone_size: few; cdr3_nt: TGTGCCAGCAGTCTCTGGACAGGGGGCGGTGGAGAGACCCAGTACTTC; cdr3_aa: CASSLWTGGGGETQYF
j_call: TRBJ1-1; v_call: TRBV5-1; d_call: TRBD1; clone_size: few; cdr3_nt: TGCGCCAGCAGAAGATCCGACGCACAGGGGGAAGAGGCTTTCTTT; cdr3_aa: CASRRSDAQGEEAFF
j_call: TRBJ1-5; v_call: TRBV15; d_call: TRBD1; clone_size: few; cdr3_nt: TGTGCCACCAGCTGGACAGGGCTCAGCAATCAGCCCCAGCATTTT; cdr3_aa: CATSWTGLSNQPQHF
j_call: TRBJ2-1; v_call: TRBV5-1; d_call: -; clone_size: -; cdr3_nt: TGCGCCAGCAGCTTGTCCGGCGATGAGCAGTTCTTC; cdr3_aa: CASSLSGDEQFF
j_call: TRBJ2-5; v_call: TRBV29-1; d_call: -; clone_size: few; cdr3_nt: TGCAGCGTTGAAGTAGGCGTCCAAGAGACCCAGTACTTC; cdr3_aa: CSVEVGVQETQYF
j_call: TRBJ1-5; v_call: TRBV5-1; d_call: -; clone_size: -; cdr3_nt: TGCGCCAGCAGCTTGGGGGTAAGAGGGGATCAGCCCCAGCATTTT; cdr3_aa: CASSLGVRGDQPQHF
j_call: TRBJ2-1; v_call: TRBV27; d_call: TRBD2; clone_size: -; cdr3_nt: TGTGCCAGCAGTTTAGTAAGCGGGGGGTACTACTCCTACAATGAGCAGTTCTTC; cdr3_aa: CASSLVSGGYYSYNEQFF
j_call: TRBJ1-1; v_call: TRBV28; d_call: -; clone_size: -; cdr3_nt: TGTGCCAGCAGTTTATCTTATCCAAACACTGAAGCTTTCTTT; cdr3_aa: CASSLSYPNTEAFF
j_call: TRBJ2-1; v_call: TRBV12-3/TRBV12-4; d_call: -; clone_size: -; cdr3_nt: TGTGCCAGCAGCCCAGCGAGCTCCTACAATGAGCAGTTCTTC; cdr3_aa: CASSPASSYNEQFF
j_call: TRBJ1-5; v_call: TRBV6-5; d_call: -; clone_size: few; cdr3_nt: TGTGCCAGCAGTTACTCGGGGGAACAGCCCCAGCATTTT; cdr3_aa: CASSYSGEQPQHF
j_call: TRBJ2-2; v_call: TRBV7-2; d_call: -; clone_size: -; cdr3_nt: TGTGCCAGCAGCTTAGTATTTGGATCCGGGGAGCTGTTTTTT; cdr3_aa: CASSLVFGSGELFF
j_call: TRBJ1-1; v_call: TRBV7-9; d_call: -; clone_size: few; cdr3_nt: TGTGCCAGCACCTCGAACACTGAAGCTTTCTTT; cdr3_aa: CASTSNTEAFF
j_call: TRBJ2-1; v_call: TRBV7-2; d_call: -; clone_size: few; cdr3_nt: TGTGCCAGCAGCTTTTCGGTCACGAGTGAGCAGTTCTTC; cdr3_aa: CASSFSVTSEQFF
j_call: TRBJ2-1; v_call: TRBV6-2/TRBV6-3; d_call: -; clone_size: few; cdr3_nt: TGTGCCAGCAGTTACCCGGGCAGAACCTACAATGAGCAGTTCTTC; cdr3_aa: CASSYPGRTYNEQFF
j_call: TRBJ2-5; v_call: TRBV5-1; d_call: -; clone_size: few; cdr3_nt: TGCGCCAGCAGCTTCGTAATCGCGGAGACCCAGTACTTC; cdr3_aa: CASSFVIAETQYF
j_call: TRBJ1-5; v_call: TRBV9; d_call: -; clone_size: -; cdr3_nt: TGTGCCAGCAGCCCTAGTTGGGGGCGGAATCAGCCCCAGCATTTT; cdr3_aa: CASSPSWGRNQPQHF
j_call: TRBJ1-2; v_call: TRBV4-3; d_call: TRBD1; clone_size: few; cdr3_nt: TGCGCCAGCAGCCAAGTGGGCGGGACAGATGGCTACACCTTC; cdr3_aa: CASSQVGGTDGYTF
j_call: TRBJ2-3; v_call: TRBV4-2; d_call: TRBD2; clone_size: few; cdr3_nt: TGTGCCAGCAGCCCTCGGGTTGGCGGGGGGGCCAAAGATACGCAGTATTTT; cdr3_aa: CASSPRVGGGAKDTQYF
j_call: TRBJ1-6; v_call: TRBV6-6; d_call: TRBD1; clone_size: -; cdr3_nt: TGTGCCAGCACCACCGGCGCAGGGGGCTCTTCACCCCTCCACTTT; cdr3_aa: CASTTGAGGSSPLHF
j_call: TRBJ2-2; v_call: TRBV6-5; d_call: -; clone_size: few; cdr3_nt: TGTGCCAGCAGTTACGGGCAGATCAACACCGGGGAGCTGTTTTTT; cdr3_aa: CASSYGQINTGELFF